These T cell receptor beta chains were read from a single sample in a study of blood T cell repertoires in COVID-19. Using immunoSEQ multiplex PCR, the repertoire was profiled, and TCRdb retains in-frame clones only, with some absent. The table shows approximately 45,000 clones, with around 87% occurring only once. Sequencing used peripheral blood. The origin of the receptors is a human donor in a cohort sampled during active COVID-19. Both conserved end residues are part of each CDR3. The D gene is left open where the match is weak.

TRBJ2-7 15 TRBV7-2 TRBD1 CASSFRQGRSYEQYF TGTGCCAGCAGCTTCAGACAGGGACGCTCCTACGAGCAGTACTTC
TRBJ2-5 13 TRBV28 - CASSPSYQETQYF TGTGCCAGCAGTCCCAGTTACCAAGAGACCCAGTACTTC
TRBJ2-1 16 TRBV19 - CASSIRGKSSYNEQFF TGTGCCAGTAGTATAAGGGGGAAAAGCTCCTACAATGAGCAGTTCTTC
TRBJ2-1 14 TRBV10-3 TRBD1 CATGQGAIYNEQFF TGTGCCACGGGACAGGGGGCGATTTACAATGAGCAGTTCTTC
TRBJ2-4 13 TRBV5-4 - CASSLRQENIQYF TGTGCCAGCAGCTTGAGACAGGAAAACATTCAGTACTTC
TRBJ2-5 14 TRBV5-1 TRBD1 CASRPQAGGETQYF TGCGCCAGCAGACCTCAAGCAGGGGGTGAGACCCAGTACTTC
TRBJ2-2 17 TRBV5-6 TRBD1 CASSLDRGLGNTGELFF TGTGCCAGCAGCTTAGACAGGGGGTTGGGGAACACCGGGGAGCTGTTTTTT
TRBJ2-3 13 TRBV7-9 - CASSPQGTDTQYF TGTGCCAGCAGCCCACAGGGCACAGATACGCAGTATTTT
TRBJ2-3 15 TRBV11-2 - CASSLVPDTADTQYF TGTGCCAGCAGCTTAGTCCCGGACACCGCAGATACGCAGTATTTT
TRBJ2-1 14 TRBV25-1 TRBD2 CASSLAGALGEQFF TGTGCCAGCAGTTTAGCGGGAGCGCTTGGGGAGCAGTTCTTC
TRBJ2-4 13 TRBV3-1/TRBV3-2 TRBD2 CASSQGRTSGQYF TGTGCCAGCAGCCAGGGACGGACTAGCGGGCAGTACTTC
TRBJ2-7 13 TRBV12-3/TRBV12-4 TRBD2 CASSRTSQYEQYF TGTGCCAGCAGTAGGACTAGCCAATACGAGCAGTACTTC
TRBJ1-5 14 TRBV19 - CASSSGTNNQPQHF TGTGCCAGTAGTAGCGGGACTAATAATCAGCCCCAGCATTTT
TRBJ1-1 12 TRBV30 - CAWSPGNTEAFF TGTGCCTGGAGTCCGGGGAACACTGAAGCTTTCTTT
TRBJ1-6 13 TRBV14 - CASSPAFSSPLHF TGTGCCAGCAGCCCTGCTTTCAGTTCACCCCTCCACTTT
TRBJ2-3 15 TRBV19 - CASSINRVKADTQYF TGTGCCAGTAGTATAAACAGGGTGAAGGCAGATACGCAGTATTTT
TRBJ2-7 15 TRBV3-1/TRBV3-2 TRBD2 CASSQVFRGAYEQYF TGTGCCAGCAGCCAAGTTTTTCGGGGGGCCTACGAGCAGTACTTC
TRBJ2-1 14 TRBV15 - CATSRNLPGNEQFF TGTGCCACCAGCAGGAACCTTCCAGGGAATGAGCAGTTCTTC